The 24 T cell receptor beta chains reported below all come from one sample, sequenced in a study of blood T cell repertoires in COVID-19. Assay: immunoSEQ multiplex PCR; the TCRdb copy retains only in-frame clones and omits some. Of approximately 270,000 clones listed, about 90% are singletons. The sequencing sample was made of PBMCs or T cells enriched from blood (not recorded which). The receptors stem from an older woman who had recovered from COVID-19.

The chain uses TRBV9 and TRBJ1-3, with D unresolved. Trimming pared 3 bases from V and 0 bases from J, leaving 13 bases between. The CDR3 spans 16 residues. Looked up from germline, CDR1 is SGDLS and CDR2 is YYNGEE. CDR3 protein: CASSALPGNSGNTIYF. CDR3 nucleotides: TGTGCCAGCAGCGCGCTGCCGGGAAACTCTGGAAACACCATATATTTT.

In its sample, this clone was seen once. The chain recombines TRBV24-1 with TRBJ2-2; 8 bases line up with TRBD1. Germline V gene lookup returns CDR1 KGHDR and CDR2 SFDVKD. J gave up 4 bases and V 3 bases, and 3 bases lay outside the gene matches. The CDR3 totals 15 residues. CDR3 protein: CATSDPTGVTGELFF. CDR3 sequence (DNA): TGTGCCACCAGTGATCCGACAGGGGTCACCGGGGAGCTGTTTTTT.

The genes are TRBV6-4 and TRBJ1-5, with 8 bases fitting TRBD1. The CDR3 has 14 amino acids. Trimming at V came to 9 bases and at J to 0 bases, leaving 4 bases not matched to a gene. Germline CDR1 and CDR2: MRHNA and SNTAGT. CDR3 in amino acids: CARGTGYSNQPQHF. The CDR3 DNA reads TGTGCCAGAGGGACAGGCTATAGCAATCAGCCCCAGCATTTT.

This clone was recorded only once. This sequence joins TRBV27 and TRBJ2-5; maybe TRBD2 (6 bases). V lost 5 bases to trimming and J lost 3 bases, with 13 bases between them. Germline loops: CDR1 MNHEY, CDR2 SMNVEV (reference sequence). The CDR3 contains 14 residues. CDR3 sequence (DNA): TGTGCCAGCAGTAGACTAGGACGGAAAGAGACCCAGTACTTC. Protein product: CASSRLGRKETQYF.

The chain employs TRBV7-9 and TRBJ2-7; 7 nucleotides match TRBD2. Germline V gene data show CDR1 as SEHNR and CDR2 as FQNEAQ (reference sequence). Losses at the gene ends were 0 bases for V and 1 base for J; bases not matched to a gene: 9. This CDR3 contains 17 residues. CDR3 region: CASSLAFLSGDSYEQYF. The CDR3 DNA reads as TGTGCCAGCAGCTTAGCGTTTTTGAGCGGGGATTCCTACGAGCAGTACTTC.

The rearrangement links TRBV28 to TRBJ2-1, with D perhaps matching TRBD1 (6 bases). The germline V and J ends were trimmed by 5 bases and 2 bases, with 13 bases remaining between them. The germline CDR1 and CDR2 sequences are MDHEN and SYDVKM. This CDR3 region has 15 residues. CDR3 region: CASSPHRVPYNEQFF. CDR3 coding DNA: TGTGCCAGCAGTCCGCACAGGGTTCCCTACAATGAGCAGTTCTTC.

This chain connects TRBV14 to TRBJ2-7, with 11 positions matching TRBD2. V shed 3 bases and J 0 bases; nucleotides not matched to a gene: 4. The germline gives CDR1 SGHDN, CDR2 FVKESK. The CDR3 has 16 residues. In nucleotides, the CDR3 is TGTGCCAGCAGCCAGATAGGACTAGCGGGCTCCTACGAGCAGTACTTC. This translates into CASSQIGLAGSYEQYF.

The genes are TRBV5-1 and TRBJ2-5; TRBD2 matches 9 bases. This CDR3 region has 13 residues. Germline trimming cut 6 bases from V and 5 bases from J; bases unmatched to any gene: 5. The germline gives CDR1 SGHRS, CDR2 YFSETQ. This CDR3 reads CASMRGGGETQYF. In DNA form, the CDR3 reads TGCGCCAGCATGCGGGGGGGCGGGGAGACCCAGTACTTC.

This clone occurred once. The chain employs TRBV7-3 and TRBJ1-6; 7 bases match TRBD1. Trimming removed 5 bases from V and 7 bases from J; junction bases left unmatched: 8. CDR3 length equals 15 residues. Germline lookup yields CDR1 SGHTA and CDR2 FQGTGA. The CDR3 nucleotides read TGTGCCAGCAGCCAAGACAGGGCTGGAAATTCACCCCTCCACTTT. Translation gives CASSQDRAGNSPLHF.

V and J are TRBV11-3 and TRBJ2-1, with a weak D call TRBD2 (6 bases). The V gene's germline CDR1 is SGHNT and CDR2 YENEEA. The V end was cut by 5 bases, the J end by 0 bases, with 17 bases between. This CDR3 comprises 17 residues. CDR3 coding DNA: TGTGCCAGCAGCCTGGAGGGACCTGCGAGCTCCTACAATGAGCAGTTCTTC. It yields the protein CASSLEGPASSYNEQFF.

The rearrangement links TRBV3-1 (or the pseudogene TRBV3-2) to TRBJ1-1; D unclear. CDR3 size: 16 residues. Germline CDR1 and CDR2: LGHDT and YNNKEL (reference sequence). Trimming took off 0 bases at V and 6 bases at J, with 17 bases between the two ends. In DNA, the CDR3 is TGTGCCAGCAGCCAAGAGTGGAGGCTCCCCCCCCCTGAAGCTTTCTTT. Translated, it gives CASSQEWRLPPPEAFF.

The gene calls are TRBV6-5 and TRBJ2-7, with 8 positions matching TRBD1. The CDR3 extends over 14 amino acids. The germline gives CDR1 MNHEY, CDR2 SVGAGI. V dropped 0 bases and J dropped 4; count of bases not matched to a gene: 2. CDR3 coding DNA: TGTGCCAGCAGTTACTCGACAGGGGTTTACGAGCAGTACTTC. Its protein product is CASSYSTGVYEQYF.

The V gene is TRBV9, the J gene TRBJ2-1; weak D call: TRBD2 (7 bases). The V end was cut by 4 bases, the J end by 4 bases, with 18 bases between. Per germline, CDR1 SGDLS and CDR2 YYNGEE. This CDR3 comprises 16 residues. CDR3 sequence: CASSPLGGGNYNEQFF. The CDR3 DNA is TGTGCCAGCAGCCCTCTGGGAGGGGGAAATTACAATGAGCAGTTCTTC.

This chain joins TRBV5-6 and TRBJ2-7; TRBD1 matches at 8 bases. The CDR3 loop spans 13 amino acids. V trimming: 6 bases; J trimming: 3 bases; junction bases outside the gene matches: 5. Germline lookup yields CDR1 SGHDT and CDR2 YYEEEE. The DNA for the CDR3 is TGTGCCAGCAAACAGGGGGTAAGCTACGAGCAGTACTTC. Protein product: CASKQGVSYEQYF.

This clone is a singleton in its sample. This chain uses TRBV30 with TRBJ2-6; D gene uncertain. CDR3 length: 15 amino acids. From germline, CDR1 is GTSNPN and CDR2 SVGIG (reference sequence). Trimming pared 0 bases from V and 0 bases from J, leaving 6 bases between. The CDR3 loop reads CAWSVRFSGANVLTF. CDR3 nucleotide sequence: TGTGCCTGGAGTGTACGGTTCTCTGGGGCCAACGTCCTGACTTTC.

The chain links TRBV9 to TRBJ1-6, with 8 positions matching TRBD1. CDR1 is SGDLS, CDR2 YYNGEE, per germline. V shed 3 bases, J shed 6 bases, and the junction held 8 bases outside the gene matches. The CDR3 contains 16 residues. The CDR3 protein is CASSALTGGVNSPLHF. The DNA of the CDR3 is TGTGCCAGCAGCGCCCTCACAGGGGGAGTTAATTCACCCCTCCACTTT. Based on the CDR3 plus reference TRBV9 and TRBJ1-6, the full variable domain is DSGVTQTPKHLITATGQRVTLRCSPRSGDLSVYWYQQSLDQGLQFLIQYYNGEERAKGNILERFSAQQFPDLHSELNLSSLELGDSALYFCASSALTGGVNSPLHFGNGTRLTVT.

V usage is TRBV21-1 and J usage is TRBJ1-6. TRBV21-1 is assigned pseudogene status. The CDR3 spans 17 residues. This CDR3 is CASSKVRSSPKNSPLHF. In nucleotides, the CDR3 is TGTGCCAGCAGCAAAGTTCGTAGCTCGCCCAAGAATTCACCCCTCCACTTT.

This clone was seen only once. This sequence joins TRBV5-6 and TRBJ2-7; TRBD1 might be the D (5 bases). The ends were cut back, 7 bases at V and 6 bases at J, with 26 bases in the middle. The CDR3 contains 16 residues. Germline V gene data show CDR1 as SGHDT and CDR2 as YYEEEE. The CDR3 bases are TGTGCCAGCTCCAGAAACCCTTCGACAGCCCCCTTCGAGCAGTACTTC. Translating gives CASSRNPSTAPFEQYF.

J is TRBJ2-3 and V is TRBV10-1, with TRBD2 matching over 8 bases. The ends lost 7 bases at V and 4 bases at J; junction bases unmatched: 4. The CDR3 contains 13 residues. In germline, CDR1 is WNHNN, CDR2 SYGVQD (reference sequence). CDR3 coding DNA: TGCGCCAGCACGGCGGGGGGCGCAGATACGCAGTATTTT. Encoded protein: CASTAGGADTQYF.

The chain joins TRBV3-1 (or the pseudogene TRBV3-2) to TRBJ2-2, with 14 positions matching TRBD2. Unmatched junction bases numbered 6, after V lost 0 bases and J lost 3 bases. The germline gives CDR1 LGHDT, CDR2 YNNKEL (reference sequence). The CDR3 has 19 amino acids. The CDR3 sequence is CASSQDRRGLAGDTGELFF. CDR3 nucleotides: TGTGCCAGCAGCCAAGATAGACGGGGACTAGCGGGAGACACCGGGGAGCTGTTTTTT.

The rearrangement joins TRBV5-1 to TRBJ2-3, with TRBD2 matching over 11 bases. The germline gives CDR1 SGHRS, CDR2 YFSETQ. This CDR3 has 17 residues. V shed 4 bases, J shed 2 bases, and the junction held 9 bases outside the gene matches. DNA of the CDR3: TGCGCCAGCAGCCTTGGTGGACTAGCGGGTGACACAGATACGCAGTATTTT. Its translation is CASSLGGLAGDTDTQYF.

The CDR3 nucleotides are TGTGCCAGCAGCTTGTTCGGGCGGGGGAACACCGGGGAGCTGTTTTTT. Translated, it gives CASSLFGRGNTGELFF. The chain employs TRBV5-4 and TRBJ2-2, with D maybe TRBD2 (6 bases). Deletions cut 1 base from V and 1 base from J, with 11 bases between. The CDR3 runs to 16 residues. Germline CDR1 SGHNT, CDR2 YYREEE (reference sequence).

This chain uses TRBV5-1 with TRBJ1-1; unclear D gene. Trimming shortened V by 1 base and J by 1 base, and 8 bases separated the two germline ends. CDR1 is SGHRS and CDR2 is YFSETQ in the germline V gene. CDR3 length: 14 amino acids. CDR3 coding DNA: TGCGCCAGCAGCTTGTTCGGGGAGAACACTGAAGCTTTCTTT. The encoded protein is CASSLFGENTEAFF.

V gene TRBV2 combines with J gene TRBJ1-5, with 11 bases aligning to TRBD1. CDR1 SNHLY and CDR2 FYNNEI come from the germline V gene. The CDR3 consists of 16 residues. Trimming took 6 bases from V and 3 from J; bases not matched to a gene: 7. In DNA, the CDR3 is TGTGCCAGCAGCGAGGGACAGGGGGTGAACAATCAGCCCCAGCATTTT. Translating it yields CASSEGQGVNNQPQHF. Full variable domain (remainder filled in from reference TRBV2 and TRBJ1-5): EPEVTQTPSHQVTQMGQEVILRCVPISNHLYFYWYRQILGQKVEFLVSFYNNEISEKSEIFDDQFSVERPDGSNFTLKIRSTKLEDSAMYFCASSEGQGVNNQPQHFGDGTRLSIL.